This T cell receptor beta chain came from a study of T cell repertoires in cytomegalovirus infection. Germline lookup yields CDR1 SGHTA and CDR2 FQGTGA. The junction had 2 bases not matched to a gene; V was cut back by 3 bases and J by 4 bases. The CDR3 has 13 amino acids. TCRdb redid the calling of the reads with MiXCR, one entry per CDR3 protein. The table records approximately 190,000 distinct CDR3 sequences, roughly 27% of them present only once. This sequence originates from a human donor in good health (CMV status not recorded). Some clones in this sample may be carry-over from other donors' samples. Input material: PBMCs. The chain has TRBV7-3 and TRBJ1-1; 7 nucleotides align to TRBD1. CDR3 loop: CASSFRGSTEAFF. CDR3 in DNA: TGTGCCAGCAGCTTCAGGGGGAGCACTGAAGCTTTCTTT. Complete variable domain (other parts from reference TRBV7-3 and TRBJ1-1): GAGVSQTPSNKVTEKGKYVELRCDPISGHTALYWYRQSLGQGPEFLIYFQGTGAADDSGLPNDRFFAVRPEGSVSTLKIQRTERGDSAVYLCASSFRGSTEAFFGQGTRLTVV.